This T cell receptor beta chain was documented in a study of T cell changes during pregnancy in multiple sclerosis. This table comes from immunoSEQ multiplex PCR, and its TCRdb copy is limited to in-frame clones, with some not included. The sample carries about 15,000 clones, 95% to 97% recorded once. The sequencing here drew on peripheral blood, taken in the third trimester of pregnancy. The clonotype originates from a female donor with multiple sclerosis, enrolled in a pregnancy study.

The CDR3 DNA follows: TGTGCCAGCACCTCCGGGACTAGCGGGAGTTCTACGCAGTATTTT. Protein product: CASTSGTSGSSTQYF. The chain has TRBV7-9 and TRBJ2-3, with 14 bases aligning to TRBD2. CDR1 and CDR2 from the germline V gene are SEHNR and FQNEAQ (reference sequence). Trimming at V came to 7 bases and at J to 8 bases, leaving 8 bases not matched to a gene. CDR3 length: 15 amino acids.